This is a list of T cell receptor beta chains from one sample in a study of blood T cells in healthy people across ages. TCRdb analysed the 5' RACE reads with MiXCR anew, one entry per CDR3 protein. The sample includes over a million distinct CDR3 sequences, 59% of them seen just once. Sequencing used blood. The receptors come from a man between 18 and 35 years old in good health. The CDR3 runs from the conserved cysteine through the conserved F or W. A D gene is named only where the DNA matches it firmly. For some rows the clone size is stated as once, few or many, or as a class when expanded; others skip it.

j_call d_call clone_size v_call cdr3_nt cdr3_aa
TRBJ2-1 NA few TRBV12-3/TRBV12-4 TGTGCCAGCAGTTTTGAGGTGGGTGAGCAGTTCTTC CASSFEVGEQFF
TRBJ2-1 TRBD2 NA TRBV6-5 TGTGCCAGCAGTTCAACTGGGACTAGCGTCTCATTATTTTACAATGAGCAGTTCTTC CASSSTGTSVSLFYNEQFF
TRBJ2-5 NA few TRBV11-2 TGTGCCAGCAGCTTAACTGCAGCGACTTACCAAGAGACCCAGTACTTC CASSLTAATYQETQYF
TRBJ2-5 NA NA TRBV3-1 TGTGCCAGCAGCCAAAAGAGTTGGGACGGAACCCAGTACTTC CASSQKSWDGTQYF
TRBJ2-4 NA few TRBV11-2 TGTGCCTCACGGTTGGGGGCCAGGGCCGTCAAAAACATTCAGTACTTC CASRLGARAVKNIQYF
TRBJ2-5 NA NA TRBV20-1 TGCAGTGTTAGAGACTCCCCGACCTCATGGGGCAGCGATGAGCAGTACTTC CSVRDSPTSWGSDEQYF
TRBJ2-7 NA NA TRBV10-3 TGTGCCATCAGTGAGACGGGGGAGCAGTACTTC CAISETGEQYF
TRBJ2-1 TRBD1 NA TRBV29-1 TGCAGCGTTGGGCCTCGGACAGGTAATGAGCAGTTCTTC CSVGPRTGNEQFF
TRBJ1-4 NA NA TRBV29-1 TGCAGCGTTGGAGTGACTGAAAAACTGTTTTTT CSVGVTEKLFF
TRBJ2-3 NA few TRBV20-1 TGCAGTGCTACCCCAGTAGGGGGGACCCTCTCGGGAGATACGCAGTATTTT CSATPVGGTLSGDTQYF
TRBJ2-4 NA NA TRBV3-1 TGTGCCAGCAGCCAATTCGCAGGGATGGGCAAAAACATTCAGTACTTC CASSQFAGMGKNIQYF
TRBJ2-3 NA NA TRBV28 TGTGCCAGCAGTTTATTACGACGGGGCACAGATACGCAGTATTTT CASSLLRRGTDTQYF
TRBJ2-7 NA NA TRBV6-6 TGTGCCAGCAAAACTACCGCGGGCGGTTCCTACGAGCAGTACTTC CASKTTAGGSYEQYF
TRBJ2-3 NA NA TRBV5-1 TGCGTCAGCAGCTTTAGGCGGATAAGCACAGATACGCAGTATTTT CVSSFRRISTDTQYF
TRBJ2-5 NA few TRBV6-5 TGTGCCAGCATCGGACAGCAAGAGACCCAGTACTTC CASIGQQETQYF
TRBJ2-1 TRBD1 once TRBV2 TGTGCCAGCCCAAAGGGGGACAGACCCTTGGATGAGCAGTTCTTC CASPKGDRPLDEQFF
TRBJ2-3 NA NA TRBV6-2/TRBV6-3 TGTGCCAGCAGTTACGCCGGGGGCGTGGATACGCAGTATTTT CASSYAGGVDTQYF
TRBJ2-7 TRBD2 NA TRBV12-3/TRBV12-4 TGTGCCAGCAAAGCGCCGGGGGGAGTGAACGAGCAGTACTTC CASKAPGGVNEQYF
TRBJ2-2 TRBD1 NA TRBV27 TGTGCCAGCAGTTTATGGGCCCCGGGACAGGGGGCCTGGGAGCTGTTTTTT CASSLWAPGQGAWELFF
TRBJ2-5 NA NA TRBV29-1 TGCAGCGTTGAAGATCTGGGACACATAAACAATGAGCAGTACTTC CSVEDLGHINNEQYF
TRBJ2-1 NA NA TRBV6-2/TRBV6-3 TGTGCCAGCAGTTATACGGGGATCACCTACAATGAGCAGTTCTTC CASSYTGITYNEQFF
TRBJ2-3 NA NA TRBV7-2 TGTGCCAGCAGGAGTGGGCCGATCACAGATACGCAGTATTTT CASRSGPITDTQYF
TRBJ2-5 TRBD2 NA TRBV2 TGTGCCAGCAGTGTCGATAGCGGGAGCGGCCAAGAGACCCAGTACTTC CASSVDSGSGQETQYF
TRBJ2-7 TRBD2 NA TRBV4-1 TGCGCCAGCAGCCAAGGGGGACTAGCGGGAAATGGTCCCAACGAGCAGTACTTC CASSQGGLAGNGPNEQYF
TRBJ2-7 TRBD2 NA TRBV4-2 TGTGCCAGCAGCCAGGGGGGAGGGGAAACCTACGAGCAGTACTTC CASSQGGGETYEQYF
TRBJ2-7 TRBD1 few TRBV5-1 TGCGCCAGCAGCTTGGTAGGGGGCGGCGAGCAGTACTTC CASSLVGGGEQYF
TRBJ2-5 NA NA TRBV14 TGTGCCAGCAGCCAAATAACCGGGAAAGAGACCCAGTACTTC CASSQITGKETQYF
TRBJ2-1 NA once TRBV4-1 TGCGCCAGCAGCCAAGAATCCACCCCTCTGAATGAGCAGTTCTTC CASSQESTPLNEQFF
TRBJ2-1 NA NA TRBV20-1 TGCAGTGCTAGAGATGGGTATGGTGGTAGGGAGTTCTTC CSARDGYGGREFF
TRBJ2-7 TRBD1 NA TRBV29-1 TGCAGCGTTGAGCAAACCGGGACAGACTACGAGCAGTACTTC CSVEQTGTDYEQYF
TRBJ2-1 NA NA TRBV29-1 TGCAGCATAATGACGGCCTCCTACAATGAGCAGTTCTTC CSIMTASYNEQFF
TRBJ1-1 NA NA TRBV4-1 TGCGCCAGCAGCCAAGTAGGGGCGAACACTGAAGCTTTCTTT CASSQVGANTEAFF
TRBJ2-2 NA NA TRBV9 TGTGCCAGCAGCCCCAGATTGGTCGGGGAGCTGTTTTTT CASSPRLVGELFF
TRBJ2-3 TRBD2 NA TRBV5-1 TGCGCCAGCAGCTGGGGACTAGCGGGAGAGACGCAGTATTTT CASSWGLAGETQYF
TRBJ2-1 NA NA TRBV7-8 TGTGCCAGCACCCTTTCGCTAGGCGGCGGGGTTGGGGAGCAGTTCTTC CASTLSLGGGVGEQFF
TRBJ2-7 TRBD2 NA TRBV29-1 TGCAGCGTGGATCCGGGACTACCCGTGGGGGAGCAGTACTTC CSVDPGLPVGEQYF
TRBJ2-1 NA NA TRBV14 TGTGCCAGCAGCCCCTTTTCAGTAGCAACAGATGAGCAGTTCTTC CASSPFSVATDEQFF
TRBJ2-5 TRBD1 NA TRBV5-1 TGCGCCAGCAGCTTGGGACAGGGCCATCAAGAGACCCAGTACTTC CASSLGQGHQETQYF